The clone carrying this T cell receptor beta chain has only a few counts. Then a second PCR, running roughly 6 to 11 cycles, was carried out with a sample-barcoded 5' primer and a J-beta primer mix. TCRdb processed the 5' RACE reads anew with MiXCR; each CDR3 protein has one entry. The data show under 1,100,000 distinct CDR3 sequences, with roughly a quarter seen just once and approximately 0.75% held by the top ten. The V gene end was trimmed by 3 bases and the J gene end by 11 bases; junction bases not matched to a gene: 7. The CDR3 runs to 14 residues. Germline lookup yields CDR1 MNHEY and CDR2 SVGAGI. The data were obtained in a study of blood T cells in healthy people across ages. These same data were also listed under a study on T cells of mothers and their children.

Sequences were obtained from blood. This receptor was identified in a girl aged 2 to 10 in good health. The chain employs TRBV6-5 and TRBJ1-6; 7 bases align to TRBD1. In nucleotides, the CDR3 is TGTGCCAGCAGTTATTTACAGGGGTCGCCACCCCTCCACTTT. The encoded protein is CASSYLQGSPPLHF.